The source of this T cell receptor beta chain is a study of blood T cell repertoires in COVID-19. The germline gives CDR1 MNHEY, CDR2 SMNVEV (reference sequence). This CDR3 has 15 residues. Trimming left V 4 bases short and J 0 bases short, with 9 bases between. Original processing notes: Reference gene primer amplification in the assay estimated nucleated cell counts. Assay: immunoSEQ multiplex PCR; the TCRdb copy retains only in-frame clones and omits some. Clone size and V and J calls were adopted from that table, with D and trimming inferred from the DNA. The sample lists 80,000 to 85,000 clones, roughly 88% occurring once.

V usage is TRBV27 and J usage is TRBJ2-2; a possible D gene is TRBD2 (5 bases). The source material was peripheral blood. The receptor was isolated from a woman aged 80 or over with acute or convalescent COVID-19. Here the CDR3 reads CASSSWTANTGELFF. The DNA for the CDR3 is TGTGCCAGCAGTTCATGGACTGCGAACACCGGGGAGCTGTTTTTT.